This passage covers 15 T cell receptor beta chains from one sample sequenced in a study of neurological immune-mediated disorders. Using its own MiXCR run on the 5' RACE reads, TCRdb lists one record per CDR3 protein. The sample records 95,000 to 150,000 distinct CDR3 sequences, approximately 3.2% being singletons. The sample taken for sequencing was PBMCs. These receptors all come from a young woman with multiple sclerosis.

The sample holds many counts of this clonotype. The chain employs TRBV7-2 and TRBJ1-1; D unresolved. V was clipped by 5 bases and J by 2 bases, with 15 bases between them. Germline CDR1 and CDR2: SGHTA and FQGNSA. The CDR3 is made up of 15 amino acids. CDR3 sequence reads: CASSLPHGVNTEAFF. The CDR3 DNA follows: TGTGCCAGCAGCCTTCCCCATGGGGTTAACACTGAAGCTTTCTTT.

This clonotype has at least ten counts. The chain joins TRBV20-1 to TRBJ2-3; TRBD2 aligns across 12 bases. The J segment lost 11 bases and the V segment lost 6 bases, leaving 12 bases of the junction unmatched. CDR1 and CDR2 (germline): DFQATT, SNEGSKA (reference sequence). This CDR3 region has 14 residues. The CDR3, as DNA: TGCAGTGCCCATAAACTAGCGGGGGGATTGGTGCAGTATTTT. It codes for CSAHKLAGGLVQYF.

This clonotype was counted ten times or more. The V call is TRBV20-1, the J call TRBJ2-7; D not resolved. CDR3 length: 15 amino acids. Germline V gene data show CDR1 as DFQATT and CDR2 as SNEGSKA (reference sequence). Trimming took off 1 base at V and 2 bases at J, with 15 bases between the two ends. CDR3 DNA sequence: TGCAGTGCTAGAGCCCCGGGCGGCCGGACCTACGAGCAGTACTTC. Translation: CSARAPGGRTYEQYF.

Many counts were recorded for this clonotype. V gene TRBV10-2 combines with J gene TRBJ2-7, with D possibly TRBD1 on 6 matching bases. This CDR3 has 13 amino acids. V shed 6 bases and J shed 0 bases, with 9 bases lying between them. Germline loops: CDR1 WSHSY, CDR2 SAAADI. The CDR3 loop is CASSDRSSYEQYF. The DNA of the CDR3 is TGCGCCAGCAGCGACAGGAGCTCCTACGAGCAGTACTTC.

This clonotype has only a few counts. Possible read error: a much larger clone is one base away. The chain carries TRBV10-3 and TRBJ1-2; D not resolved. This CDR3 contains 16 residues. Per the germline V gene, CDR1 is ENHRY and CDR2 is SYGVKD. CDR3 residues: CTISESYSRRRYGYTF. The CDR3 DNA is TGTACCATCAGTGAGTCGTATAGCAGGCGACGGTATGGCTACACCTTC.

With regard to this clonotype: The junction departs from germline at one end; a sequencing error may be responsible. Here the CDR3 DNA reads TGCAGTGCTAGGAAGCCGGGACAGGTCAATGGAAAACTGTTTTTT. This sequence encodes CSARKPGQVNGKLFF. The chain combines TRBV20-1 with TRBJ1-4; 8 bases are a match to TRBD1. The CDR3 loop spans 15 amino acids. CDR1 and CDR2 from the germline V gene are DFQATT and SNEGSKA (reference sequence).

This clonotype came up many times. The genes are TRBV24-1 and TRBJ2-2; D not certain. The germline V gene encodes CDR1 KGHDR and CDR2 SFDVKD. The CDR3 covers 12 residues. V lost 5 bases and J lost 4, with 4 bases in between. DNA for the CDR3: TGTGCCACCAGTGGGACCACCGGGGAGCTGTTTTTT. Amino acid sequence: CATSGTTGELFF.

The chain employs TRBV9 and TRBJ2-1, with D hard to call. The germline V and J ends were trimmed by 0 bases and 2 bases, with 9 bases remaining between them. Germline V CDR1 and CDR2: SGDLS, YYNGEE. This CDR3 spans 15 amino acids. The CDR3 nucleotides are TGTGCCAGCAGCGTAGCGGGCCGCACCTACAATGAGCAGTTCTTC. It codes for CASSVAGRTYNEQFF.

Ten or more counts support this clonotype. The gene calls are TRBV12-3 or TRBV12-4 and TRBJ2-4; a weak D match, TRBD1 (6 bases). The ends were cut back, 3 bases at V and 7 bases at J, with 10 bases in the middle. The CDR3 covers 13 residues. The CDR3 loop reads CASSFERGNIQYF. In nucleotides, the CDR3 is TGTGCCAGCAGTTTCGAGAGGGGGAACATTCAGTACTTC.

This clonotype was picked up many times. The chain combines TRBV20-1 with TRBJ2-1; 12 bases line up with TRBD2. V lost 6 bases and J lost 0; bases outside the gene matches: 9. The CDR3 spans 17 residues. Looked up from germline, CDR1 is DFQATT and CDR2 is SNEGSKA (reference sequence). CDR3 in amino acids: CSAKTSGSYSSYNEQFF. In DNA form, the CDR3 reads TGCAGTGCCAAGACTAGCGGGAGCTACAGCTCCTACAATGAGCAGTTCTTC.

This clonotype was counted a few times. V gene TRBV18 combines with J gene TRBJ2-7, with D unclear. Germline V CDR1 and CDR2: KGHSH, LQKENI. There are 14 residues in the CDR3. Trimming took off 1 base at V and 0 bases at J, with 7 bases between the two ends. The CDR3: CASSPQRDSYEQYF. DNA of the CDR3: TGTGCCAGCTCACCACAGCGAGACTCCTACGAGCAGTACTTC.

This clonotype was found many times. This rearrangement joins TRBV5-1 to TRBJ2-1; D could derive from TRBD1 or TRBD2 (6 bases each). The CDR3 is 15 residues long. The germline gives CDR1 SGHRS, CDR2 YFSETQ. Trimming stripped 0 bases from V and 0 bases from J, with 7 bases between. CDR3 in amino acids: CASSLEGGSYNEQFF. CDR3 nucleotide sequence: TGCGCCAGCAGCTTGGAGGGGGGCTCCTACAATGAGCAGTTCTTC.

This clonotype was counted many times. The V call is TRBV27, the J call TRBJ2-2, with 7 positions matching TRBD1. This CDR3 has 15 residues. Germline CDR1 is MNHEY and CDR2 is SMNVEV (reference sequence). V shed 5 bases, J shed 1 base, and the junction held 4 bases outside the gene matches. The chain's CDR3 is CASSNHRGNTGELFF. CDR3 nucleotides: TGTGCCAGCAGTAACCACAGGGGGAACACCGGGGAGCTGTTTTTT.

This clonotype was seen repeatedly, ten times or more. V usage is TRBV10-3 and J usage is TRBJ2-2; maybe TRBD2 (5 bases). Trimming pared 7 bases from V and 3 bases from J, leaving 12 bases between. CDR1 is ENHRY and CDR2 is SYGVKD in the germline V gene. This CDR3 has 14 residues. The CDR3 sequence is CAITRAEDTGELFF. CDR3 nucleotides: TGTGCCATCACGAGGGCAGAGGACACCGGGGAGCTGTTTTTT.

This clonotype was detected ten times or more. The chain employs TRBV5-1 and TRBJ2-1, with D possibly matching TRBD2 (6 bases). The ends were cut back, 3 bases at V and 0 bases at J, with 13 bases in the middle. This CDR3 is 16 amino acids long. Germline values: CDR1 SGHRS, CDR2 YFSETQ. CDR3: CASSYGSGSSYNEQFF. The CDR3 DNA reads as TGCGCCAGCAGCTATGGTAGCGGTAGCTCCTACAATGAGCAGTTCTTC.